This entry lists 16 T cell receptor beta chains sequenced from one sample in a study of read filtering for tumor transcriptome and immune sequencing. Molecular barcoded adaptors covering alpha/delta and beta/gamma chains were used on 400 ng RNA. TCRdb analysed the reads with MiXCR anew, one entry per CDR3 protein. The sample has about 46,000 distinct CDR3 sequences, 10% to 15% seen once. Input material: a population of CD138-negative cells sorted from bone marrow. Receptor source: a donor aged 40 or older with multiple myeloma.

At least ten counts were recorded for this clonotype. This chain connects TRBV6-5 to TRBJ2-1; the D is unclear. The CDR3 extends over 15 amino acids. Trimming took off 0 bases at V and 7 bases at J, with 13 bases between the two ends. Per germline, CDR1 MNHEY and CDR2 SVGAGI. The CDR3 is CASSYSGPRRNEQFF. CDR3 DNA: TGTGCCAGCAGTTACTCGGGCCCCCGTCGGAATGAGCAGTTCTTC.

This clonotype was detected ten times or more. A read error is possible here, since a much larger clone lies one base away. This chain links TRBV10-3 with TRBJ2-1, with D unresolved. CDR1 and CDR2 (germline): ENHRY, SYGVKD. The length of the CDR3 is 14 residues. V lost 7 bases, J lost 12 bases, and 22 bases lay in between. CDR3 sequence (DNA): TGTGCCATCACCCCGGACGGGCAGACGGATGTGCAGTTCTTC. Translation gives CAITPDGQTDVQFF.

In the case of this clonotype: Lacking the conserved final phenylalanine or tryptophan, this CDR3 likely reflects a read error. The chain couples TRBV6-6 to TRBJ2-1; D call uncertain. The CDR3 sequence is 13 residues long. CDR1 is MNHNY and CDR2 is SVGAGI in the germline V gene (reference sequence). The CDR3 nucleotides are TGTGCTAGCAGTTACTCGACGGAGAATGAGCAGTTCCTC. Its translation: CASSYSTENEQFL.

There are many counts of this clonotype. This sequence joins TRBV18 and TRBJ1-1; D is perhaps TRBD1 (6 bases). Trimming removed 6 bases from V and 4 bases from J, with 12 bases in between. Germline assignment: CDR1 KGHSH and CDR2 LQKENI. This CDR3 spans 13 amino acids. The chain's CDR3 is CASSLTGSTEAFF. The CDR3 nucleotides read TGTGCCAGCTCCCTCACAGGGAGCACTGAAGCTTTCTTT.

This clonotype was found many times. The chain joins TRBV7-8 to TRBJ2-6, with D maybe TRBD2 (5 bases). Germline V gene sequence: CDR1 SGHVS, CDR2 FQNEAQ. The V end lost 5 bases, the J end lost 0 bases, and 11 bases lay between the germline ends. This CDR3 spans 16 amino acids. CDR3 coding DNA: TGTGCCAGCAGCCAAAGAGGGAGCTCTGGGGCCAACGTCCTGACTTTC. It translates to CASSQRGSSGANVLTF. Full variable domain (rest looked up from reference TRBV7-8 and TRBJ2-6): GAGVSQSPRYKVAKRGQDVALRCDPISGHVSLFWYQQALGQGPEFLTYFQNEAQLDKSGLPSDRFFAERPEGSVSTLKIQRTQQEDSAVYLCASSQRGSSGANVLTFGAGSRLTVL.

This clonotype was counted at least ten times. V and J are TRBV20-1 and TRBJ2-2, with 16 bases fitting TRBD2. Trimming cost V 6 bases and J 11 bases; bases outside gene matches: 12. Germline V gene data show CDR1 as DFQATT and CDR2 as SNEGSKA (reference sequence). The CDR3 spans 16 residues. CDR3 residues: CSAREGTSGRAVELFF. The CDR3, as DNA: TGCAGTGCCCGCGAGGGGACTAGCGGGAGGGCCGTCGAGCTGTTTTTT.

The rearrangement joins TRBV30 to TRBJ1-1; D might be TRBD1 (5 bases). CDR1 and CDR2 from the germline V gene are GTSNPN and SVGIG (reference sequence). The V end was cut by 2 bases, the J end by 3 bases, with 13 bases between. The CDR3 is 14 amino acids. In nucleotides, the CDR3 is TGTGCCTGGAGTCTTGAGGGAGGGGACACTGAAGCTTTCTTT. Translating it yields CAWSLEGGDTEAFF.

This clonotype showed up many times. The chain carries TRBV5-1 and TRBJ1-1; no definite D call. In germline, CDR1 is SGHRS, CDR2 YFSETQ. Trimming cost V 0 bases and J 2 bases, with 8 bases left between them. This CDR3 contains 14 residues. CDR3 region: CASSLDRLNTEAFF. The CDR3 nucleotides are TGCGCCAGCAGCTTGGATCGTCTAAACACTGAAGCTTTCTTT.

In this sample, this clonotype turned up many times. The chain recombines TRBV12-3 or TRBV12-4 with TRBJ2-3; D ambiguous. CDR3 size: 17 residues. V was shortened by 0 bases and J by 0 bases, with 13 bases between the two germline ends. The CDR3 region is CASSLALGASSTDTQYF. The CDR3 DNA sequence: TGTGCCAGCAGTTTAGCGCTCGGAGCGTCTAGCACAGATACGCAGTATTTT.

The rearrangement joins TRBV28 to TRBJ2-1, with D perhaps TRBD2 (5 bases). Germline V gene sequence: CDR1 MDHEN, CDR2 SYDVKM. The CDR3 runs to 17 residues. V shed 4 bases and J shed 12 bases, with 28 bases lying between them. The chain's CDR3 is CASSSGRTGSLGIWQFF. DNA of the CDR3: TGTGCCAGCAGTTCCGGCAGGACTGGGAGTTTAGGAATATGGCAGTTCTTC.

This clonotype was found many times. This chain uses TRBV6-2 or TRBV6-3 with TRBJ1-1; 8 nucleotides align to TRBD1. Germline CDR1 MNHEY, CDR2 SVGEGT. Trimming at V came to 2 bases and at J to 1 base, leaving 9 bases not matched to a gene. The CDR3 spans 17 residues. The CDR3 loop reads CASSYLTGAPKNTEAFF. DNA of the CDR3: TGTGCCAGCAGTTACCTGACAGGGGCACCAAAGAACACTGAAGCTTTCTTT.

This clonotype has ten or more counts. This chain connects TRBV20-1 to TRBJ2-7, with 8 bases lining up with TRBD2. The CDR3 totals 15 residues. J gave up 2 bases and V 6 bases, and 12 bases lay outside the gene matches. The germline V gene has CDR1 DFQATT and CDR2 SNEGSKA (reference sequence). CDR3 nucleotide sequence: TGCAGTGCCACAGACTCTCTAGCGGGCACCTACGAGCAGTACTTC. Translating gives CSATDSLAGTYEQYF.

About this clonotype: The germline gene is not matched at one end of the junction; a read error may be the cause. CDR3 sequence reads: CSSSVADNEQFF. As DNA, the CDR3 is TGTTCCAGCAGTGTAGCGGACAACGAGCAGTTCTTC. The chain links TRBV6-2 or TRBV6-3 to TRBJ2-1, with D tentatively TRBD2 (6 bases). The CDR3 length is 12 residues. Germline V gives CDR1 MNHEY, CDR2 SVGEGT.

This sequence joins TRBV20-1 and TRBJ2-6, with no clear D. The germline V gene encodes CDR1 DFQATT and CDR2 SNEGSKA (reference sequence). The CDR3 consists of 11 residues. The CDR3 bases are TGCAGCGCTTTTGGAGCCAACGTCCTGACTTTC. It is translated as CSAFGANVLTF.

This clonotype occurred many times. The J gene is TRBJ2-1, the V gene TRBV7-2; 10 bases agree with TRBD1. CDR1 SGHTA and CDR2 FQGNSA come from the germline V gene. There are 16 residues in the CDR3. V dropped 4 bases and J dropped 7; count of bases not matched to a gene: 10. As DNA, the CDR3 is TGTGCCAGCAGCTCGAGGTCGACAGGGGGCGGGAATGAGCAGTTCTTC. Amino acids: CASSSRSTGGGNEQFF.

This clonotype was seen repeatedly, ten times or more. The chain couples TRBV29-1 to TRBJ2-7, with D perhaps matching TRBD2 (5 bases). The germline V gene encodes CDR1 SQVTM and CDR2 ANQGSEA. The V gene lost 6 bases and the J gene lost 3 bases, with 15 bases spanning the gap. There are 13 residues in the CDR3. This chain's CDR3 is CSVCGSGDYEQYF. The DNA for the CDR3 is TGCAGCGTATGTGGTTCCGGGGACTACGAGCAGTACTTC.